A selection of T cell receptor beta chains follows, all from one sample in a study of CD8+ T cells in alopecia areata. Generated by immunoSEQ multiplex PCR, the TCRdb table keeps only in-frame clones and is missing some. The data hold roughly 150,000 clones, with about 51% observed a single time. The sample here was CD8+ T cells sorted from blood, taken at week 0. All receptors come from a human donor with alopecia areata. Both conserved end residues are part of each CDR3. Each record gives: V gene, J gene, clone size, D gene, CDR3 protein, CDR3 DNA. The D gene is left open where the match is weak. A clone size is listed for some rows: how often the clone was seen (once, few, many), or a class if it is expanded.

TRBV18	TRBJ1-1	NA	NA	CASSPVEGEAFF	TGTGCCAGCTCACCAGTAGAAGGTGAAGCTTTCTTT
TRBV30	TRBJ2-3	NA	NA	CAWSVGGTTDTQYF	TGTGCCTGGAGTGTCGGCGGGACGACAGATACGCAGTATTTT
TRBV5-6	TRBJ2-7	NA	TRBD1	CASSPGGAPYEQYF	TGTGCCAGCAGCCCAGGGGGTGCGCCCTACGAGCAGTACTTC
TRBV4-1	TRBJ2-2	NA	NA	CASSQRTDTGELFF	TGCGCCAGCAGCCAACGGACAGACACCGGGGAGCTGTTTTTT
TRBV4-3	TRBJ2-7	NA	NA	CASSQDRPASYEQYF	TGCGCCAGCAGCCAAGATCGTCCAGCCTCCTACGAGCAGTACTTC
TRBV7-6	TRBJ2-5	NA	TRBD2	CASSLATSGGSGETQYF	TGTGCCAGCAGCTTAGCGACTAGCGGGGGCAGCGGGGAGACCCAGTACTTC
TRBV27	TRBJ1-1	NA	NA	CASSQSVHLNTEAFF	TGTGCCAGCAGTCAAAGCGTACACTTGAACACTGAAGCTTTCTTT
TRBV7-8	TRBJ2-5	NA	NA	CASSSEVMETQYF	TGTGCCAGCAGCTCGGAGGTCATGGAGACCCAGTACTTC
TRBV27	TRBJ1-4	NA	NA	CASSPRQSVNEKLFF	TGTGCCAGCAGTCCCCGACAGAGCGTTAATGAAAAACTGTTTTTT
TRBV19	TRBJ2-3	NA	NA	CASSIDLEADTQYF	TGTGCCAGTAGTATAGACTTAGAGGCAGATACGCAGTATTTT
TRBV20-1	TRBJ1-2	NA	TRBD1	CSADTGGGYTF	TGCAGTGCCGATACAGGGGGTGGCTACACCTTC
TRBV15	TRBJ1-1	once	NA	CATSRVTMDRNTEAFF	TGTGCCACCAGCAGAGTTACTATGGACAGGAACACTGAAGCTTTCTTT
TRBV7-9	TRBJ2-3	NA	NA	CASTWGASTDTQYF	TGTGCCAGCACATGGGGGGCAAGCACAGATACGCAGTATTTT
TRBV9	TRBJ1-1	once	TRBD1	CASSPPRTGTEAFF	TGTGCCAGCAGCCCGCCCAGGACAGGAACTGAAGCTTTCTTT
TRBV7-9	TRBJ1-1	NA	NA	CASSLGRSNTEAFF	TGTGCCAGCAGCTTGGGACGGTCGAACACTGAAGCTTTCTTT
TRBV5-6	TRBJ1-4	NA	TRBD1	CASSPLEGANDEKLFF	TGTGCCAGCAGCCCCCTGGAGGGGGCGAATGATGAAAAACTGTTTTTT
TRBV29-1	TRBJ2-7	NA	NA	CSVEADTYEQYF	TGCAGCGTTGAAGCCGACACCTACGAGCAGTACTTC
TRBV7-2	TRBJ2-7	NA	NA	CASSLGEQGGQYF	TGTGCCAGCAGCTTAGGGGAACAGGGTGGGCAGTACTTC
TRBV29-1	TRBJ2-3	few	NA	CSVSNTQYF	TGCAGCGTTTCAAATACGCAGTATTTT
TRBV25-1	TRBJ2-2	NA	NA	CASSARGLPGELFF	TGTGCCAGCAGTGCCAGGGGCCTGCCAGGGGAGCTGTTTTTT
TRBV2	TRBJ2-7	NA	TRBD1	CASSVGTGGYEQYF	TGTGCCAGCAGTGTTGGGACAGGGGGCTACGAGCAGTACTTC
TRBV21-1	TRBJ1-3	few	NA	CASSKVAAAGGSGNTIYF	TGTGCCAGCAGCAAAGTTGCGGCAGCTGGAGGATCTGGAAACACCATATATTTT
TRBV30	TRBJ2-7	NA	NA	CAWSGVSYEQYF	TGTGCCTGGAGTGGGGTCAGCTACGAGCAGTACTTC
TRBV6-4	TRBJ2-1	NA	NA	CASSDEGAPYNEQFF	TGTGCCAGCAGTGACGAAGGGGCCCCCTACAATGAGCAGTTCTTC
TRBV5-1	TRBJ2-1	few	NA	CASSSRRAVRDEQFF	TGCGCCAGCAGCTCGCGACGGGCCGTTCGGGATGAGCAGTTCTTC
TRBV7-6	TRBJ2-3	NA	TRBD2	CASSSGTSGGSDTQYF	TGTGCCAGCAGCTCGGGGACTAGCGGGGGCTCAGATACGCAGTATTTT
TRBV29-1	TRBJ2-1	NA	TRBD2	CSVEEDLAGGDQFF	TGCAGCGTTGAAGAGGACCTAGCGGGGGGGGATCAGTTCTTC
TRBV9	TRBJ1-2	NA	NA	CASSVAEDRAGGYTF	TGTGCCAGCAGCGTAGCCGAGGACCGGGCAGGGGGCTACACCTTC
TRBV25-1	TRBJ2-7	NA	NA	CASSEWGEYEQYF	TGTGCCAGCAGTGAGTGGGGAGAGTACGAGCAGTACTTC
TRBV15	TRBJ2-1	NA	NA	CATSTGISYNEQFF	TGTGCCACCAGTACAGGTATCTCCTACAATGAGCAGTTCTTC
TRBV15	TRBJ1-5	NA	NA	CATSRESVLHQPQHF	TGTGCCACCAGCAGAGAATCGGTTCTTCATCAGCCCCAGCATTTT
TRBV29-1	TRBJ2-2	NA	TRBD2	CSVLTSGGRDNTGELFF	TGCAGCGTCTTGACTAGCGGGGGGCGGGATAACACCGGGGAGCTGTTTTTT
TRBV29-1	TRBJ1-1	few	NA	CSVEGNTEAFF	TGCAGCGTTGAAGGTAACACTGAAGCTTTCTTT
TRBV6-5	TRBJ2-3	NA	TRBD2	CASSYTLAGVTDTQYF	TGTGCCAGCAGTTACACACTAGCGGGGGTCACAGATACGCAGTATTTT
TRBV7-2	TRBJ2-7	NA	TRBD1	CASSLVGTGDYEQYF	TGTGCCAGCAGCCTGGTAGGGACAGGAGATTACGAGCAGTACTTC
TRBV29-1	TRBJ2-5	NA	NA	CSVVGGLGQETQYF	TGCAGCGTTGTAGGCGGGTTAGGTCAAGAGACCCAGTACTTC
TRBV29-1	TRBJ1-2	NA	NA	CSVDTPHAGNYGYTF	TGCAGCGTTGACACCCCCCACGCGGGGAACTATGGCTACACCTTC
TRBV6-4	TRBJ1-2	many	NA	CASRGRNYGYTF	TGTGCCAGCAGGGGCAGAAACTATGGCTACACCTTC
TRBV7-2	TRBJ1-5	many	NA	CASSLEVTGGQPQHF	TGTGCCAGCAGCTTAGAGGTGACAGGAGGGCAGCCCCAGCATTTT
TRBV7-9	TRBJ2-6	many	NA	CASSPPSGANVLTF	TGTGCCAGCAGCCCTCCCTCTGGGGCCAACGTCCTGACTTTC
TRBV30	TRBJ1-2	NA	NA	CAWDLGYGYTF	TGTGCCTGGGACCTGGGGTATGGCTACACCTTC
TRBV30	TRBJ2-7	NA	NA	CAWSALQGRVYEQYF	TGTGCCTGGAGTGCCTTACAGGGAAGGGTCTACGAGCAGTACTTC
TRBV29-1	TRBJ2-7	once	TRBD1	CSVLSGQDYEQYF	TGCAGCGTACTGTCCGGACAGGACTACGAGCAGTACTTC
TRBV19	TRBJ1-1	NA	TRBD1	CASQQGVDAFF	TGTGCCAGCCAACAGGGGGTGGACGCTTTCTTT
TRBV20-1	TRBJ2-2	NA	NA	CSARRDGELFF	TGCAGTGCGAGAAGGGACGGGGAGCTGTTTTTT
TRBV4-3	TRBJ2-7	NA	NA	CASSQGRGSYEQYF	TGCGCCAGCAGCCAAGGTCGGGGCTCCTACGAGCAGTACTTC
TRBV25-1	TRBJ2-7	NA	NA	CASSESDASYEQYF	TGTGCCAGCAGTGAATCGGACGCATCCTACGAGCAGTACTTC
TRBV13	TRBJ2-3	NA	NA	CASSLVQRSGVGTDTQYF	TGTGCCAGCAGCTTAGTACAGCGCTCCGGCGTAGGCACAGATACGCAGTATTTT
TRBV5-6	TRBJ1-1	few	NA	CASSLVTQGKAFF	TGTGCCAGCAGCTTGGTTACCCAGGGGAAAGCTTTCTTT